These T cell receptor beta chains were read from a single sample in a study of immune evolution from preneoplasia to lung adenocarcinoma. Profiling relied on immunoSEQ multiplex PCR, and the TCRdb table lists in-frame clones only, not all of them. In the table there are more than 9,000 clones, roughly 82% of which are singletons. The specimen was FFPE minimally invasive lung adenocarcinoma tissue. Every receptor here comes from a person between 70 and 80 years old with lung adenocarcinoma. Each CDR3 is given with its conserved first and last residue. The D gene is left open where the match is weak. A row's size may be missing; if present it is once, few, many or a size class.

-,-,TRBV30,TRBJ1-1,CAWMVGGSTEAFF,TGTGCCTGGATGGTTGGGGGGTCCACTGAAGCTTTCTTT
-,-,TRBV11-2,TRBJ1-1,CASSNQGFEAFF,TGTGCCAGCAGCAACCAGGGATTTGAAGCTTTCTTT
once,TRBD1,TRBV6-5,TRBJ2-5,CASSGQGRETQYF,TGTGCCAGCAGCGGACAGGGGCGGGAGACCCAGTACTTC
-,-,TRBV10-3,TRBJ1-5,CAISEQEGNQPQHF,TGTGCCATCAGTGAGCAAGAGGGGAATCAGCCCCAGCATTTT
once,-,TRBV7-8,TRBJ1-3,CASSLASAGGNTIYF,TGTGCCAGCAGCTTAGCCTCTGCGGGCGGAAACACCATATATTTT
once,-,TRBV7-9,TRBJ2-7,CASSYPTGGEQYF,TGTGCCAGCAGCTACCCGACAGGCGGCGAGCAGTACTTC
-,-,TRBV9,TRBJ2-7,CASSDHTSSSYEQYF,TGTGCCAGCAGTGACCATACTTCAAGCTCCTACGAGCAGTACTTC
-,-,TRBV7-9,TRBJ2-1,CASSTGDPYNEQFF,TGTGCCAGCAGCACGGGGGACCCGTACAATGAGCAGTTCTTC
-,-,TRBV6-6,TRBJ1-2,CASQNQGNDYGYTF,TGTGCCAGTCAGAACCAGGGTAACGACTATGGCTACACCTTC
-,-,TRBV20-1,TRBJ2-7,CSARDGYEQYF,TGCAGTGCTAGAGATGGCTACGAGCAGTACTTC
once,-,TRBV29-1,TRBJ1-2,CSGGFGYGYTF,TGCAGCGGGGGTTTTGGCTATGGCTACACCTTC
-,-,TRBV4-2,TRBJ2-7,CASSQDPSSYEQYF,TGTGCCAGCAGCCAAGATCCTAGCTCCTACGAGCAGTACTTC
-,-,TRBV6-5,TRBJ2-7,CATFRGYEQYF,TGTGCCACCTTTAGGGGCTACGAGCAGTACTTC
-,TRBD2,TRBV14,TRBJ2-5,CASSQILAGFETQYF,TGTGCCAGCAGCCAAATACTAGCGGGGTTTGAGACCCAGTACTTC
-,-,TRBV19,TRBJ1-2,CASSIQQFGYTF,TGTGCCAGTAGTATTCAGCAATTTGGCTACACCTTC
-,TRBD1,TRBV6-5,TRBJ2-3,CASSLQGTASTDTQYF,TGTGCCAGCAGTTTACAGGGGACCGCTAGCACAGATACGCAGTATTTT
-,-,TRBV30,TRBJ1-2,CAWSIAGNVLSCTF,TGTGCCTGGAGTATAGCGGGAAACGTTCTATCGTGCACCTTC
-,-,TRBV7-9,TRBJ2-4,CASSLGRNIQYF,TGTGCCAGCAGCTTAGGTCGAAACATTCAGTACTTC
-,-,TRBV9,TRBJ2-2,CASSEDAGELFF,TGTGCCAGCAGCGAGGACGCCGGGGAGCTGTTTTTT
-,TRBD2,TRBV11-3,TRBJ2-3,CASSPGLAGPTDTQYF,TGTGCCAGCAGCCCTGGACTAGCGGGACCTACAGATACGCAGTATTTT
-,TRBD1,TRBV4-1,TRBJ1-4,CASSQDGGTGLRKLFF,TGCGCCAGCAGCCAAGATGGAGGGACAGGGTTGCGGAAACTGTTTTTT
once,-,TRBV7-3,TRBJ2-5,CASSPTSSQETQYF,TGTGCCAGCAGCCCAACTAGCAGCCAAGAGACCCAGTACTTC
-,TRBD1,TRBV7-2,TRBJ1-2,CASSGTGRVGFGGYTF,TGTGCCAGCAGCGGGACAGGGAGGGTTGGGTTCGGTGGCTACACCTTC
few,-,TRBV29-1,TRBJ2-1,CSVEVVEQFF,TGCAGCGTTGAAGTGGTTGAGCAGTTCTTC
few,-,TRBV6-1,TRBJ1-5,CASSENRFSNQPQHF,TGTGCCAGCAGTGAAAACAGGTTTAGCAATCAGCCCCAGCATTTT
-,-,TRBV5-8,TRBJ2-7,CASSLLGGSTYEQYF,TGTGCCAGCAGCTTGCTGGGGGGAAGCACCTACGAGCAGTACTTC
-,-,TRBV5-1,TRBJ2-7,CASSLVAGMGSYEQYF,TGCGCCAGCAGCTTGGTGGCGGGAATGGGGTCCTACGAGCAGTACTTC
-,-,TRBV4-2,TRBJ2-2,CASSQDGGTGELFF,TGTGCCAGCAGCCAAGATGGGGGCACCGGGGAGCTGTTTTTT
once,-,TRBV7-8,TRBJ1-2,CASSLDAAERLDGYTF,TGTGCCAGCAGCTTAGACGCGGCAGAGCGGTTGGATGGCTACACCTTC
once,TRBD1,TRBV6-5,TRBJ1-1,CASSYNRGQNTEAFF,TGTGCCAGCAGCTATAACAGGGGGCAGAACACTGAAGCTTTCTTT
-,-,TRBV14,TRBJ1-4,CASSHGKGRGVNEKLFF,TGTGCCAGCAGTCACGGGAAGGGAAGAGGGGTTAATGAAAAACTGTTTTTT
-,TRBD1,TRBV2,TRBJ2-5,CASSLTGIYQETQYF,TGTGCCAGCAGCTTGACAGGGATATACCAAGAGACCCAGTACTTC
-,TRBD2,TRBV18,TRBJ2-1,CASSPPVRGMGGNEQFF,TGTGCCAGCTCACCACCGGTGCGGGGGATGGGGGGAAATGAGCAGTTCTTC
-,TRBD1,TRBV28,TRBJ1-1,CASSPDRGQINTEAFF,TGTGCCAGCAGCCCTGACAGGGGGCAAATTAACACTGAAGCTTTCTTT
-,-,TRBV7-3,TRBJ2-7,CASSVHTGSEQYF,TGTGCCAGCAGCGTACATACAGGGAGCGAGCAGTACTTC
-,TRBD1,TRBV18,TRBJ2-7,CASSPRQGLGYGQYF,TGTGCCAGCTCACCGAGACAGGGGTTGGGCTACGGGCAGTACTTC
once,-,TRBV27,TRBJ2-7,CASRVGGGGLFEQYF,TGTGCCAGCAGAGTGGGAGGGGGGGGCCTCTTCGAGCAGTACTTC
-,TRBD2,TRBV4-2,TRBJ2-7,CASSHRLAGGSDYEQYF,TGTGCCAGCAGCCACCGACTAGCGGGAGGGTCTGACTACGAGCAGTACTTC
-,-,TRBV9,TRBJ2-1,CASSVERGSYNEQFF,TGTGCCAGCAGCGTAGAACGGGGGTCCTACAATGAGCAGTTCTTC
-,-,TRBV28,TRBJ1-2,CASGSLRSYGYTF,TGTGCCAGCGGATCCTTAAGGTCCTATGGCTACACCTTC
-,TRBD1,TRBV30,TRBJ1-4,CAWTQTGASNEKLFF,TGTGCCTGGACCCAAACAGGGGCCTCTAATGAAAAACTGTTTTTT
-,TRBD1,TRBV29-1,TRBJ2-5,CSVDPGTGQVAWETQYF,TGCAGCGTTGACCCCGGGACAGGGCAAGTAGCGTGGGAGACCCAGTACTTC
once,TRBD1,TRBV14,TRBJ1-1,CASSLRTGGSTEAFF,TGTGCCAGCAGCCTTAGGACAGGTGGAAGCACTGAAGCTTTCTTT
-,TRBD1,TRBV2,TRBJ1-2,CASSRQGANYGYTF,TGTGCCAGCAGTCGACAGGGAGCTAACTATGGCTACACCTTC